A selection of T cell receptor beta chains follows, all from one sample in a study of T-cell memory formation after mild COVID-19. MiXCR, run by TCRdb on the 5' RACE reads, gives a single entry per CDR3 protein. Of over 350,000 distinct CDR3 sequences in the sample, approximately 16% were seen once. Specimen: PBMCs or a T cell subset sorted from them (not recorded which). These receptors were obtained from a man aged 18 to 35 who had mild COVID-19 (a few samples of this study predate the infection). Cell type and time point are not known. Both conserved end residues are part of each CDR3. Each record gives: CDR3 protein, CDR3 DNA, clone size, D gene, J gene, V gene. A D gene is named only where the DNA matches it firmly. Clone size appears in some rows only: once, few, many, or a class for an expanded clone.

CDR3: CASSLDPRQGTYSPLHF; DNA: TGTGCCAGCAGTTTAGATCCCCGACAGGGTACCTATTCACCCCTCCACTTT; size: -; D: TRBD1; J: TRBJ1-6; V: TRBV27
CDR3: CASSQGPADGYTF; DNA: TGCGCCAGCAGTCAGGGGCCGGCGGATGGCTACACCTTC; size: few; D: -; J: TRBJ1-2; V: TRBV5-1
CDR3: CSADGDPSSSYNEQFF; DNA: TGCAGTGCTGATGGGGACCCGTCTAGCTCCTACAATGAGCAGTTCTTC; size: few; D: -; J: TRBJ2-1; V: TRBV20-1
CDR3: CASSFSSTEAFF; DNA: TGTGCCAGCAGCTTTTCGAGCACTGAAGCTTTCTTT; size: few; D: -; J: TRBJ1-1; V: TRBV5-6
CDR3: CASSPDRSGNTIYF; DNA: TGTGCCAGCAGCCCCGATCGCTCTGGAAACACCATATATTTT; size: -; D: -; J: TRBJ1-3; V: TRBV12-3/TRBV12-4
CDR3: CASSVSGTLSQPQHF; DNA: TGTGCCAGCAGCGTATCCGGGACATTATCTCAGCCCCAGCATTTT; size: -; D: -; J: TRBJ1-5; V: TRBV5-6
CDR3: CASSYSSGRRYGYTF; DNA: TGTGCCAGCAGTTACTCGAGCGGCCGGCGGTATGGCTACACCTTC; size: -; D: -; J: TRBJ1-2; V: TRBV6-5
CDR3: CASSQGALPKNIQYF; DNA: TGCGCCAGCAGCCAAGGGGCCCTGCCCAAAAACATTCAGTACTTC; size: few; D: -; J: TRBJ2-4; V: TRBV4-3
CDR3: CASSRDRASSYEQYF; DNA: TGTGCCAGCAGCCGGGACAGGGCGAGCTCCTACGAGCAGTACTTC; size: few; D: TRBD1; J: TRBJ2-7; V: TRBV5-5
CDR3: CATSSTRTGELFF; DNA: TGTGCCACCAGCAGTACGAGGACCGGGGAGCTGTTTTTT; size: few; D: -; J: TRBJ2-2; V: TRBV15
CDR3: CASSLEVGNSPLHF; DNA: TGCGCCAGCAGCTTGGAAGTGGGGAATTCACCCCTCCACTTT; size: few; D: -; J: TRBJ1-6; V: TRBV5-1